This T cell receptor (beta chain) is drawn from a study of regulatory T cells in long-lasting Graves disease. Overall study: By definition, persistent Graves' disease involved antithyroid drugs for over 5 years alongside positive TSH receptor antibodies.

This clonotype was observed a handful of times. Its antigen remains unknown. In germline, CDR1 is SQVTM, CDR2 ANQGSEA. Losses at the gene ends were 3 bases for V and 4 bases for J; bases not matched to a gene: 7. The CDR3 runs 14 residues. Study-wide findings and caveats: Persistent disease samples used TRBV28, TRBJ1-2 and TRBJ2-5 preferentially. The study found persistent patients shared more public clonotypes (about 3,000) than new patients (around 870).

The time point is: persistent/refractory GD, antithyroid drugs over 5 years with positive TRAb. The TCR library was made from RNA extracted from PBMCs. Combining iRepertoire HTBI primers with Arm-PCR of CDR3 regions, the authors built TCR beta libraries. TCRdb used MiXCR to reprocess the multiplex PCR reads, holding one entry per CDR3 protein. The sample has about 420,000 distinct CDR3 sequences; about a quarter are singletons. This TCR was recovered from a female donor with Graves disease. The V gene is TRBV29-1, the J gene TRBJ2-7; TRBD1 aligns across 9 bases. The sample in question was peripheral blood mononuclear cells (PBMCs), obtained when the disease was refractory, from a patient treated with antithyroid drugs. The CDR3 loop reads CSVETGGSLYEQYF. CDR3 nucleotides: TGCAGCGTTGAGACAGGGGGTTCGCTATACGAGCAGTACTTC.